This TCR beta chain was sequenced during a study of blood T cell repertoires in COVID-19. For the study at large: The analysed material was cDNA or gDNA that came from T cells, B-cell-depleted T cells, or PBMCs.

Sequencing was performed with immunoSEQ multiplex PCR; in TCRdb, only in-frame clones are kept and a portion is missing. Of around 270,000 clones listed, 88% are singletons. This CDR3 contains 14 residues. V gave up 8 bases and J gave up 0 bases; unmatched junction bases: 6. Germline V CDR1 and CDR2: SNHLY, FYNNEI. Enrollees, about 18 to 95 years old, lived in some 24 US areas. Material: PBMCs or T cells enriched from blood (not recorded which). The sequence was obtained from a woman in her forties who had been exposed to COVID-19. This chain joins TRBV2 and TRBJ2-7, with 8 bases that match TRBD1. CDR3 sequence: CASGRDRFSYEQYF. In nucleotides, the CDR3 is TGTGCCAGCGGACGGGACAGGTTCTCCTACGAGCAGTACTTC. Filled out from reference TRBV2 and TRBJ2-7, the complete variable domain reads EPEVTQTPSHQVTQMGQEVILRCVPISNHLYFYWYRQILGQKVEFLVSFYNNEISEKSEIFDDQFSVERPDGSNFTLKIRSTKLEDSAMYFCASGRDRFSYEQYFGPGTRLTVT.